This passage covers 2 T cell receptor beta chains from one sample sequenced in a study of blood T cell repertoires in COVID-19. The method was immunoSEQ multiplex PCR; TCRdb's version includes in-frame clones alone and lacks a portion of them. Here the sample spans about 160,000 clones, approximately 77% being singletons. The sequencing input was PBMCs or T cells enriched from blood (not recorded which). These receptor sequences come from a man aged 55 to 70 who had recovered from COVID-19.

This clone has just one count. The gene calls are TRBV7-2 and TRBJ2-5; TRBD2 matches 7 bases. Looked up from germline, CDR1 is SGHTA and CDR2 is FQGNSA. The CDR3 sequence is 15 residues long. J lost 2 bases, V lost 3 bases, and 6 bases had no gene match. CDR3 loop: CASSLDSGLQETQYF. The DNA for the CDR3 is TGTGCCAGCAGCTTGGACTCGGGACTACAAGAGACCCAGTACTTC.

The chain joins TRBV19 to TRBJ1-5; a possible D gene is TRBD1 (6 bases). CDR3 size: 15 residues. Germline V gene sequence: CDR1 LNHDA, CDR2 SQIVND (reference sequence). V dropped 9 bases and J dropped 5 bases, with 20 bases sitting between them. CDR3 sequence (DNA): TGTGCCAGCATCTCCGCCGCAGGGGATTATCAGCCCCAGCATTTT. Encoded protein: CASISAAGDYQPQHF.